Shown below are 30 T cell receptor beta chains from a single sample sequenced in a study of shared clonotypes between healthy human individuals (dated by TCRdb to 2020 to 2022). Library construction relied on the immunoSEQ multiplex PCR assay. What TCRdb holds here is the immuneACCESS table cut down to in-frame rearrangements. Part of the clones is not present; checked against another copy, under half of the missing clones reflect an unresolved V gene, and the others are unexplained. The sample contains hundreds of thousands of clones, approximately 74% of them found a single time. 1.5% to 2% of the sample comes from the top ten. Input material: memory CD4+ T cells sorted from blood. Taken with the paper, the label for cell subset or site translates to: CD45RA-negative fraction. These receptor sequences come from a woman in her twenties or thirties in good health.

The CDR3 spells CASSQDWGLFNTGELFF. CDR3 coding DNA: TGCGCCAGCAGCCAAGATTGGGGATTGTTTAACACCGGGGAGCTGTTTTTT. The chain links TRBV4-1 to TRBJ2-2; D is unclear. Germline CDR1 is MGHRA and CDR2 is YSYEKL. Trimming left V 0 bases short and J 2 bases short, with 13 bases between. The CDR3 totals 17 residues.

V gene TRBV7-3 combines with J gene TRBJ2-5; 11 positions agree with TRBD1. The V and J ends lost 5 bases and 5 bases, in that order; junction bases with no gene match: 10. This CDR3 has 16 residues. Germline CDR1 is SGHTA and CDR2 is FQGTGA. The CDR3 loop is CASSLTGTGGSETQYF. The DNA of the CDR3 is TGTGCCAGCAGCCTCACCGGGACAGGGGGATCGGAGACCCAGTACTTC. Drawing the rest from reference TRBV7-3 and TRBJ2-5, the complete variable domain is GAGVSQTPSNKVTEKGKYVELRCDPISGHTALYWYRQSLGQGPEFLIYFQGTGAADDSGLPNDRFFAVRPEGSVSTLKIQRTERGDSAVYLCASSLTGTGGSETQYFGPGTRLLVL.

V and J are TRBV18 and TRBJ2-7; 9 bases are shared with TRBD1. The CDR3 has 16 residues. Looked up from germline, CDR1 is KGHSH and CDR2 is LQKENI. The V segment lost 0 bases and the J segment 1 base; nucleotides outside the gene matches: 4. The CDR3 reads CASSPPSGQGSYEQYF. The CDR3 region has the DNA TGTGCCAGCTCACCACCTTCGGGACAGGGATCCTACGAGCAGTACTTC.

The chain combines TRBV10-3 with TRBJ1-4, with 7 bases identical to TRBD1. J lost 4 bases, V lost 6 bases, and 8 bases had no gene match. Germline lookup yields CDR1 ENHRY and CDR2 SYGVKD. This CDR3 has 15 residues. CDR3 loop: CAIRRDGTDNEKLFF. The CDR3 DNA follows: TGTGCCATCAGGAGGGACGGGACAGATAATGAAAAACTGTTTTTT.

This clone was recorded only once. The genes are TRBV28 and TRBJ2-6; D uncertain. CDR3 length: 14 amino acids. Trimming took off 7 bases at V and 0 bases at J, with 7 bases between the two ends. Germline-derived CDR1 and CDR2 are MDHEN and SYDVKM. CDR3 nucleotides: TGTGCCAGCAACCGTTTCTCTGGGGCCAACGTCCTGACTTTC. Residues: CASNRFSGANVLTF.

The V call is TRBV19, the J call TRBJ1-2; 7 nucleotides agree with TRBD1. J lost 4 bases, V lost 4 bases, and 3 bases had no gene match. Per the germline V gene, CDR1 is LNHDA and CDR2 is SQIVND (reference sequence). This CDR3 contains 13 residues. For the CDR3, the DNA is TGTGCCAGTAGTACGACAGGGAGCTATGGCTACACCTTC. It translates to CASSTTGSYGYTF. Looking up the rest from reference TRBV19 and TRBJ1-2 gives the full variable domain: DGGITQSPKYLFRKEGQNVTLSCEQNLNHDAMYWYRQDPGQGLRLIYYSQIVNDFQKGDIAEGYSVSREKKESFPLTVTSAQKNPTAFYLCASSTTGSYGYTFGSGTRLTVV.

In its sample, this clone was seen a few times. J is TRBJ2-3 and V is TRBV7-9; no clear D. This CDR3 region has 16 residues. V lost 0 bases and J lost 2, with 12 bases in between. Germline V gene data show CDR1 as SEHNR and CDR2 as FQNEAQ (reference sequence). DNA of the CDR3: TGTGCCAGCAGCTTAGCGCGGCAGGCGGCCACAGATACGCAGTATTTT. Translated: CASSLARQAATDTQYF.

The chain combines TRBV21-1 with TRBJ1-3; TRBD1 is taken as the D call from the table, unchecked against the DNA. TRBV21-1 is labeled a pseudogene. The length of the CDR3 is 16 residues. The CDR3 sequence: CASSKGQPSSGNTIYF. DNA for the CDR3: TGTGCCAGCAGCAAAGGACAGCCGAGCTCTGGAAACACCATATATTTT.

This clone was observed a single time. DNA for the CDR3: TGTGCCAGCAGCCCTGGAGAGGTAGGGACCTATGGCTACACCTTC. Protein: CASSPGEVGTYGYTF. The rearrangement joins TRBV11-2 to TRBJ1-2, with D tentatively TRBD1 (5 bases). Trimming cost V 5 bases and J 4 bases, with 17 bases left between them. CDR3 length equals 15 residues. Germline loops: CDR1 SGHAT, CDR2 FQNNGV.

This rearrangement joins TRBV6-6 to TRBJ2-5; D remains ambiguous. Trimming removed 5 bases at V and 2 bases at J, with 12 bases between. CDR3 length: 14 amino acids. Germline loops: CDR1 MNHNY, CDR2 SVGAGI (reference sequence). The DNA of the CDR3 is TGTGCCAGCAGTAAGGCTGGTCCACAAGAGACCCAGTACTTC. The encoded protein is CASSKAGPQETQYF.

This clone was counted only a few times. Other DNA variants within this sample encode the same CDR3. V is TRBV18 and J is TRBJ1-1; a weak D match, TRBD1 (5 bases). Germline lookup yields CDR1 KGHSH and CDR2 LQKENI. There are 14 residues in the CDR3. The ends were cut back, 0 bases at V and 1 base at J, with 6 bases in the middle. The CDR3 spells CASSPPQGNTEAFF. The CDR3 coding sequence is TGTGCCAGCTCACCACCCCAGGGGAACACTGAAGCTTTCTTT.

The chain has TRBV29-1 and TRBJ2-2; no firm D call. This CDR3 has 14 residues. Trimming removed 4 bases at V and 5 bases at J, with 14 bases between. CDR1 and CDR2 (germline): SQVTM, ANQGSEA. The DNA of the CDR3 is TGCAGCGTTGCTATGGGTACGATAACCGGGGAGCTGTTTTTT. It is translated as CSVAMGTITGELFF.

This clone was found once. The sample contains more than one DNA sequence encoding this CDR3. The chain joins TRBV7-9 to TRBJ2-7, with D perhaps TRBD1 or TRBD2 (5 bases each). Trimming took off 0 bases at V and 3 bases at J, with 9 bases between the two ends. Germline CDR1 reads SEHNR; CDR2 reads FQNEAQ (reference sequence). The length of the CDR3 is 14 residues. Written as DNA, the CDR3 is TGTGCCAGCAGCTTAGCCGGGGCAGGCTACGAGCAGTACTTC. Residues: CASSLAGAGYEQYF.

This chain joins TRBV5-4 and TRBJ1-1; TRBD1 matches 7 bases. Germline CDR1 is SGHNT and CDR2 is YYREEE (reference sequence). The CDR3 covers 14 residues. The trim removed 4 bases at V and 4 bases at J, leaving 7 bases unmatched. Here the CDR3 reads CASSVDRVGTEAFF. The CDR3 DNA reads as TGTGCCAGCAGCGTCGACAGGGTTGGCACTGAAGCTTTCTTT.

V and J are TRBV7-2 and TRBJ2-2; D gene unclear. This CDR3 has 15 amino acids. Trimming removed 4 bases at V and 6 bases at J, with 15 bases between. CDR1 and CDR2 from the germline V gene are SGHTA and FQGNSA. The CDR3 here is CASSSLALVSGELFF. CDR3 nucleotides: TGTGCCAGCAGCTCACTTGCCCTAGTTTCCGGGGAGCTGTTTTTT. The whole variable domain, remainder taken from reference TRBV7-2 and TRBJ2-2, is GAGVSQSPSNKVTEKGKDVELRCDPISGHTALYWYRQSLGQGLEFLIYFQGNSAPDKSGLPSDRFSAERTGGSVSTLTIQRTQQEDSAVYLCASSSLALVSGELFFGEGSRLTVL.

The chain uses TRBV29-1 and TRBJ2-1; no reliable D call. There are 12 residues in the CDR3. The germline CDR1 and CDR2 sequences are SQVTM and ANQGSEA. Trimming shortened V by 6 bases and J by 6 bases, and 12 bases separated the two germline ends. The CDR3 loop is CSVLPSGNEQFF. CDR3 in DNA: TGCAGCGTATTACCTAGTGGCAATGAGCAGTTCTTC.

This clone was detected only a few times. The rearrangement uses TRBV27 and TRBJ2-5, with 7 nucleotides matching TRBD2. Germline V gives CDR1 MNHEY, CDR2 SMNVEV (reference sequence). V shed 5 bases, J shed 2 bases, and the junction held 11 bases outside the gene matches. The CDR3 has 16 residues. The CDR3: CASSPAGGRGQETQYF. The CDR3 DNA follows: TGTGCCAGCAGTCCCGCCGGGGGGAGAGGTCAAGAGACCCAGTACTTC.

The chain joins TRBV13 to TRBJ2-5; 12 positions match TRBD2. The CDR3 length is 16 residues. Losses at the gene ends were 4 bases for V and 0 bases for J; bases not matched to a gene: 3. Per the germline V gene, CDR1 is PRHDT and CDR2 is FYEKMQ (reference sequence). The CDR3 reads CASSSWTSGNQETQYF. The DNA for the CDR3 is TGTGCCAGCAGCTCCTGGACTAGCGGGAACCAAGAGACCCAGTACTTC. Full variable domain (remainder filled in from reference TRBV13 and TRBJ2-5): AAGVIQSPRHLIKEKRETATLKCYPIPRHDTVYWYQQGPGQDPQFLISFYEKMQSDKGSIPDRFSAQQFSDYHSELNMSSLELGDSALYFCASSSWTSGNQETQYFGPGTRLLVL.

The V and J genes are TRBV10-2 and TRBJ2-5; D may be TRBD1 (5 bases). The CDR3 is 12 amino acids. Deletions cut 2 bases from V and 6 bases from J, with 7 bases between. The germline gives CDR1 WSHSY, CDR2 SAAADI. The CDR3 coding sequence is TGCGCCAGCAGTGAGGGACAACAGACCCAGTACTTC. It codes for CASSEGQQTQYF.

In the case of this clone: The sample holds other DNA sequences that translate to the same CDR3. The genes are TRBV27 and TRBJ2-2; TRBD2 matches at 8 bases. Germline CDR1 MNHEY, CDR2 SMNVEV (reference sequence). The CDR3 has 16 amino acids. The trim removed 6 bases at V and 1 base at J, leaving 7 bases unmatched. Here the CDR3 DNA reads TGTGCCAGCAGCCTCCTAGCGGGCGTGAACACCGGGGAGCTGTTTTTT. Protein: CASSLLAGVNTGELFF.

This clone came up a few times. The J gene is TRBJ2-3, the V gene TRBV27; 8 nucleotides line up with TRBD1. Per germline, CDR1 MNHEY and CDR2 SMNVEV (reference sequence). There are 15 residues in the CDR3. Trimming at V came to 2 bases and at J to 4 bases, leaving 5 bases not matched to a gene. The CDR3 loop is CASSLGQGGSDTQYF. CDR3 in DNA: TGTGCCAGCAGTTTAGGACAGGGCGGTTCAGATACGCAGTATTTT.

The chain links TRBV29-1 to TRBJ1-2, with D possibly matching TRBD1 (5 bases). Trimming left V 4 bases short and J 2 bases short, with 8 bases between. This CDR3 region has 12 residues. Germline CDR1 and CDR2: SQVTM and ANQGSEA. The CDR3 loop reads CSVGDSNYGYTF. The CDR3 DNA sequence: TGCAGCGTTGGTGACAGCAACTATGGCTACACCTTC.

The chain combines TRBV5-5 with TRBJ2-1, with 8 bases identical to TRBD2. This CDR3 is 15 amino acids long. Germline assignment: CDR1 SGHKS and CDR2 YYEKEE (reference sequence). The junction had 9 bases not matched to a gene; V was cut back by 3 bases and J by 7 bases. The CDR3 DNA follows: TGTGCCAGCAGCTCAGTAACGGGAGGGCCGAATGAGCAGTTCTTC. Translated: CASSSVTGGPNEQFF. Supplemented by reference TRBV5-5 and TRBJ2-1, the full variable domain reads DAGVTQSPTHLIKTRGQQVTLRCSPISGHKSVSWYQQVLGQGPQFIFQYYEKEERGRGNFPDRFSARQFPNYSSELNVNALLLGDSALYLCASSSVTGGPNEQFFGPGTRLTVL.

The J gene is TRBJ2-3, the V gene TRBV19; TRBD2 aligns across 8 bases. V was pared by 1 base and J by 6 bases, with 6 bases of the junction left unmatched. The CDR3 contains 15 residues. Germline CDR1 LNHDA, CDR2 SQIVND (reference sequence). In nucleotides, the CDR3 is TGTGCCAGTAGTATAGTGGCGGGAGGCTTCGATACGCAGTATTTT. This encodes CASSIVAGGFDTQYF.

V usage is TRBV5-1 and J usage is TRBJ2-1; no definite D call. The CDR3 is 17 residues long. The germline CDR1 and CDR2 sequences are SGHRS and YFSETQ. V lost 0 bases to trimming and J lost 0 bases, with 13 bases between them. CDR3 loop: CASSLGPGSSSYNEQFF. The CDR3 DNA follows: TGCGCCAGCAGCTTGGGTCCCGGATCAAGCTCCTACAATGAGCAGTTCTTC.

This clone occurred a few times. The chain links TRBV2 to TRBJ1-1; D ambiguous. V lost 6 bases to trimming and J lost 8 bases, with 19 bases between them. Germline values: CDR1 SNHLY, CDR2 FYNNEI. The CDR3 totals 14 residues. The CDR3 spells CASRERHPSREAFF. The CDR3 DNA reads as TGTGCCAGCAGGGAGAGACACCCTTCTCGGGAAGCTTTCTTT.

The chain joins TRBV6-1 to TRBJ1-2; TRBD1 aligns across 9 bases. The length of the CDR3 is 14 residues. The junction had 10 bases not matched to a gene; V was cut back by 6 bases and J by 8 bases. Germline values: CDR1 MNHNS, CDR2 SASEGT. This CDR3 reads CASRPTGTGLGYTF. In DNA form, the CDR3 reads TGTGCCAGCAGACCCACCGGGACAGGGCTCGGCTACACCTTC.

This clone rates as medium-sized. The chain couples TRBV6-1 to TRBJ1-5; 9 bases map to TRBD1. Germline V lookup: CDR1 MNHNS, CDR2 SASEGT. With 0 bases clipped from V and 6 bases from J, the junction kept 3 bases outside the gene matches. CDR3 length: 15 residues. The CDR3 nucleotides read TGTGCCAGCAGTGAAGCCCGACAGGGGGGTCAGCCCCAGCATTTT. Amino acid sequence: CASSEARQGGQPQHF.

The CDR3 sequence is CASRSRIYIGQPQHF. The CDR3 DNA follows: TGTGCCAGCAGGAGTCGGATTTACATAGGTCAGCCCCAGCATTTT. The chain has TRBV27 and TRBJ1-5; D is uncertain. The germline V gene encodes CDR1 MNHEY and CDR2 SMNVEV (reference sequence). The CDR3 contains 15 residues. The V and J ends lost 6 bases and 6 bases respectively, with 18 bases between them.

The chain joins TRBV11-2 to TRBJ1-1, with TRBD1 as a possible D gene (5 bases). Germline values: CDR1 SGHAT, CDR2 FQNNGV. The CDR3 spans 16 residues. Between the trimmed V and J ends, which lost 1 base and 1 base, there was a span of 13 bases. The CDR3 is CASSLGGGQKNTEAFF. The CDR3 nucleotides read TGTGCCAGCAGCTTAGGGGGAGGACAAAAGAACACTGAAGCTTTCTTT.